The 17 T cell receptor beta chains reported below all come from one sample, sequenced in a study of T cells in Graves' hyperthyroidism and ophthalmopathy. What was amplified from RNA transcripts were TCR beta CDR3 regions. The study used the HTBI primer set for a first-round RT-PCR of the TCR CDR3. TCRdb used MiXCR to reprocess the multiplex PCR reads, holding one entry per CDR3 protein. The data show 450,000 to 500,000 distinct CDR3 sequences, approximately 23% seen once. The specimen sequenced was blood. The receptors shown here come from a woman in her 70s with Graves' ophthalmopathy.

There are many counts of this clonotype. V and J are TRBV29-1 and TRBJ2-3; weak D call: TRBD2 (5 bases). The CDR3 has 13 residues. In germline, CDR1 is SQVTM, CDR2 ANQGSEA. Deletions cut 5 bases from V and 6 bases from J, with 15 bases between. The CDR3 DNA sequence: TGCAGCGTTTCGCGGGCCGGCGCGGATACGCAGTATTTT. It codes for CSVSRAGADTQYF.

Of note for this clonotype: Germline and junction disagree at one end, which may indicate a read error. The rearrangement joins TRBV28 to TRBJ2-7; 9 positions match TRBD1. Germline CDR1 is MDHEN and CDR2 is SYDVKM. This CDR3 has 16 residues. CDR3 protein: CVSSAPKDRGSYGQYF. DNA for the CDR3: TGTGTCAGCAGTGCGCCTAAGGACAGGGGTTCCTACGGGCAGTACTTC. The variable domain in full, with the rest retrieved from reference TRBV28 and TRBJ2-7, is DVKVTQSSRYLVKRTGEKVFLECVQDMDHENMFWYRQDPGLGLRLIYFSYDVKMKEKGDIPEGYSVSREKKERFSLILESASTNQTSMYLCVSSAPKDRGSYGQYFGPGTRLTVT.

The chain combines TRBV6-2 or TRBV6-3 with TRBJ2-3; 10 bases fit TRBD2. CDR1 is MNHEY and CDR2 is SVGEGT in the germline V gene. Trimming took 2 bases from V and 0 from J; bases not matched to a gene: 8. The CDR3 covers 18 residues. The CDR3 is CASSYGASGRTSTDTQYF. DNA for the CDR3: TGTGCCAGCAGTTACGGGGCTAGCGGGAGAACCAGCACAGATACGCAGTATTTT.

This clonotype was found many times. CDR3 coding DNA: TGTGCCAGCAGCGGGCTAGCGGGCCGCACAGATACGCAGTATTTT. Amino acids: CASSGLAGRTDTQYF. The chain links TRBV7-8 to TRBJ2-3; TRBD2 agrees at 8 bases. The CDR3 consists of 15 residues. V was pared by 5 bases and J by 1 base, with 5 bases of the junction left unmatched. The germline gives CDR1 SGHVS, CDR2 FQNEAQ.

This clonotype occurred many times. The V call is TRBV11-2, the J call TRBJ2-1; a weak D match, TRBD2 (6 bases). Germline CDR1 and CDR2: SGHAT and FQNNGV. V dropped 4 bases and J dropped 5 bases, with 15 bases sitting between them. The CDR3 is 15 residues long. The CDR3 region is CASSSLGTDDNEQFF. CDR3 nucleotides: TGTGCCAGCAGCTCATTAGGGACTGATGACAATGAGCAGTTCTTC.

This chain joins TRBV7-2 and TRBJ2-3; D call uncertain. This CDR3 is built from 14 residues. Trimming cost V 2 bases and J 0 bases, with 6 bases left between them. CDR1 SGHTA and CDR2 FQGNSA come from the germline V gene. Written as DNA, the CDR3 is TGTGCCAGCAGCTTAACGTATAGCACAGATACGCAGTATTTT. As protein: CASSLTYSTDTQYF.

The J gene is TRBJ1-5, the V gene TRBV20-1; D not resolved. Per the germline V gene, CDR1 is DFQATT and CDR2 is SNEGSKA (reference sequence). CDR3 length: 12 amino acids. Trimming cost V 2 bases and J 9 bases, with 11 bases left between them. The CDR3 reads CSARSAPGPQHF. The CDR3, as DNA: TGCAGTGCTAGATCGGCCCCAGGGCCCCAGCATTTT.

This clonotype was observed a few times. The chain links TRBV20-1 to TRBJ1-1; D may be TRBD1 (5 bases). Germline values: CDR1 DFQATT, CDR2 SNEGSKA (reference sequence). The CDR3 spans 14 residues. The V end lost 4 bases, the J end lost 1 base, and 13 bases lay between the germline ends. The CDR3: CSATHRGGNTEAFF. The CDR3 nucleotides are TGCAGTGCTACCCATCGGGGGGGGAACACTGAAGCTTTCTTT.

This clonotype was picked up many times. The chain couples TRBV6-1 to TRBJ1-1; TRBD1 matches 8 bases. The CDR3 spans 15 residues. CDR1 is MNHNS, CDR2 SASEGT, per germline. Unmatched junction bases numbered 4, after V lost 3 bases and J lost 1 base. CDR3 protein: CASSDRGQGNTEAFF. CDR3 DNA sequence: TGTGCCAGCAGTGACCGAGGACAGGGGAACACTGAAGCTTTCTTT.

This clonotype was counted at least ten times. The chain uses TRBV28 and TRBJ2-7; weak D call: TRBD2 (5 bases). Germline CDR1 reads MDHEN; CDR2 reads SYDVKM. Trimming removed 5 bases at V and 4 bases at J, with 18 bases between. The CDR3 loop spans 15 amino acids. DNA for the CDR3: TGTGCCAGCAGTCTGCCGGGGAACTCGAATTACGAGCAGTACTTC. Its translation: CASSLPGNSNYEQYF.

This clonotype was detected only once. The chain uses TRBV3-1 and TRBJ1-3; perhaps TRBD1 as D (5 bases). CDR3 length: 16 residues. V shed 4 bases and J shed 0 bases, with 13 bases lying between them. Per germline, CDR1 LGHDT and CDR2 YNNKEL (reference sequence). The CDR3 region is CASSPLGGSSGNTIYF. CDR3 DNA: TGTGCCAGCAGCCCCCTCGGGGGGAGCTCTGGAAACACCATATATTTT.

This clonotype appeared many times. V and J are TRBV7-9 and TRBJ2-1, with D perhaps assigned TRBD1 or TRBD2 (5 bases each). The germline gives CDR1 SEHNR, CDR2 FQNEAQ (reference sequence). The V end was cut by 5 bases, the J end by 0 bases, with 14 bases between. CDR3 length equals 16 residues. Here the CDR3 reads CASSPGASSSYNEQFF. The DNA for the CDR3 is TGTGCCAGCAGCCCCGGGGCCTCCAGCTCCTACAATGAGCAGTTCTTC. The whole variable domain, filled in from reference TRBV7-9 and TRBJ2-1, reads DTGVSQNPRHKITKRGQNVTFRCDPISEHNRLYWYRQTLGQGPEFLTYFQNEAQLEKSRLLSDRFSAERPKGSFSTLEIQRTEQGDSAMYLCASSPGASSSYNEQFFGPGTRLTVL.

V gene TRBV7-2 combines with J gene TRBJ1-1; no firm D call. The length of the CDR3 is 16 residues. The germline V and J ends were trimmed by 5 bases and 1 base, with 17 bases remaining between them. Per the germline V gene, CDR1 is SGHTA and CDR2 is FQGNSA. CDR3 nucleotides: TGTGCCAGCAGCCTTTCCCCAGTAGTGCGGAACACTGAAGCTTTCTTT. Translating it yields CASSLSPVVRNTEAFF.

V is TRBV6-1 and J is TRBJ2-1, with 8 positions matching TRBD2. Per germline, CDR1 MNHNS and CDR2 SASEGT. V lost 7 bases, J lost 10 bases, and 9 bases stayed unmatched. This CDR3 has 13 amino acids. CDR3 nucleotide sequence: TGTGCCAGCACCTCGGGGGGGCGAGCGGAGCAGTTCTTC. Protein: CASTSGGRAEQFF.

This sequence joins TRBV20-1 and TRBJ2-5, with 7 bases matching TRBD2. CDR1 is DFQATT, CDR2 SNEGSKA, per germline (reference sequence). After removal of 4 bases from V and 9 bases from J, the junction contained 20 bases not matched to a gene. The CDR3 loop spans 16 amino acids. Written as DNA, the CDR3 is TGCAGTGCTAACCTGGGGCGGGAGCGCTTCGAGGAGCCCCAGTACTTC. Its protein product is CSANLGRERFEEPQYF.

This clonotype was found many times. The chain is built from TRBV27 and TRBJ1-2; D possibly corresponds to TRBD1 (5 bases). CDR1 MNHEY and CDR2 SMNVEV come from the germline V gene (reference sequence). Trimming shortened V by 5 bases and J by 4 bases, and 11 bases separated the two germline ends. This CDR3 comprises 13 residues. The CDR3 sequence is CASSPTATYGYTF. Here the CDR3 DNA reads TGTGCCAGCAGTCCGACAGCCACCTATGGCTACACCTTC.

Only a few counts were recorded for this clonotype. The chain links TRBV6-1 to TRBJ1-1; tentative D call: TRBD1 (6 bases). This CDR3 has 13 residues. V was clipped by 8 bases and J by 1 base, with 11 bases between them. The germline CDR1 and CDR2 sequences are MNHNS and SASEGT. This chain's CDR3 is CASPRTANTEAFF. The CDR3 nucleotides read TGTGCCAGCCCCCGGACAGCGAACACTGAAGCTTTCTTT.